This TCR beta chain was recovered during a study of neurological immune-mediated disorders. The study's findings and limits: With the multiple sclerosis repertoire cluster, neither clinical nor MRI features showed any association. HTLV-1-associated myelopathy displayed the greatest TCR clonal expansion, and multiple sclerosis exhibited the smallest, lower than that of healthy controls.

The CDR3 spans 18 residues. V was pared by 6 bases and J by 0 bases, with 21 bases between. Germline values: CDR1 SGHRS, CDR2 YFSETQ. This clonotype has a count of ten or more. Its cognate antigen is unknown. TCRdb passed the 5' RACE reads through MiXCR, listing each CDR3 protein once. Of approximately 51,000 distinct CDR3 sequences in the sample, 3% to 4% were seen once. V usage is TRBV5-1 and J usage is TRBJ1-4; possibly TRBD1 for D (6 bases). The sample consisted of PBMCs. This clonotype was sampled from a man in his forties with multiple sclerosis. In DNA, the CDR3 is TGCGCCAGCAAAAGAATCCGGGCAGGGGTTGCAACTAATGAAAAACTGTTTTTT. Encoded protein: CASKRIRAGVATNEKLFF.